This TCR beta chain was observed in a study of cytomegalovirus exposure and HLA in healthy donors. Study-wide context: A later analysis reported the 90 to 150 validation repertoires used the same platform as the roughly 700 first-cohort repertoires.

General study points: Whilst most TCR sequences proved rare, a subset of public TCRs occurred across many donors. In vitro data verified three CMV-associated chains as specific for CMV antigens.

As for this clone: The antigen is not known.

The repertoire was sequenced with immunoSEQ multiplex PCR; TCRdb's copy has only in-frame clones and lacks some. The table shows roughly 120,000 clones, with around 86% occurring only once. Germline V gene lookup returns CDR1 MNHEY and CDR2 SVGAGI. The length of the CDR3 is 14 residues. Between the trimmed V and J ends, which lost 2 bases and 6 bases, there was a span of 10 bases. The sequenced material came from PBMCs. The clonotype was recovered from a man between 18 and 35 years old in good health and CMV-seronegative. The V gene is TRBV6-5, the J gene TRBJ1-4; D may be TRBD1 (5 bases). For the CDR3, the DNA is TGTGCCAGCAGTTACGGAGGGGTTGATGAAAAACTGTTTTTT. It yields the protein CASSYGGVDEKLFF.